These T cell receptor beta chains were read from a single sample in a study of regulatory T cells in long-lasting Graves disease. TCRdb reprocessed the multiplex PCR reads with MiXCR, giving one entry per CDR3 protein. There are about 660,000 distinct CDR3 sequences in the sample; around 30% occur only once, and 40% to 55% lies in the top ten. Source: peripheral blood mononuclear cells (PBMCs), taken when the disease was refractory, from a patient treated with antithyroid drugs. Every receptor here comes from a female donor with Graves disease. Each CDR3 is given with its conserved first and last residue. Each record gives: D gene, V gene, clone size, J gene, CDR3 protein, CDR3 DNA. The D gene is left open where the match is weak. Expanded clones are given a class, and other clones once, few, many or no size at all.

d_call: -
v_call: TRBV28
clone_size: few
j_call: TRBJ1-1
cdr3_aa: CASSLWSSMNTEAFF
cdr3_nt: TGTGCCAGCAGTTTATGGTCCTCAATGAACACTGAAGCTTTCTTT

d_call: TRBD2
v_call: TRBV5-6
clone_size: -
j_call: TRBJ2-5
cdr3_aa: CASSSGLAGPRAQYF
cdr3_nt: TGTGCCAGCAGTAGCGGACTAGCGGGACCTCGGGCCCAGTACTTC

d_call: TRBD1
v_call: TRBV6-1
clone_size: -
j_call: TRBJ1-5
cdr3_aa: CASSRGTGVNQPQHF
cdr3_nt: TGTGCCAGCTCTAGAGGGACAGGCGTCAATCAGCCCCAGCATTTT

d_call: -
v_call: TRBV9
clone_size: -
j_call: TRBJ1-5
cdr3_aa: CASTDLTRGVSNQPQHF
cdr3_nt: TGTGCCAGCACCGACCTTACCAGGGGCGTCAGCAATCAGCCCCAGCATTTT

d_call: -
v_call: TRBV12-3/TRBV12-4
clone_size: few
j_call: TRBJ2-7
cdr3_aa: CASSQRVRQWPYEQYF
cdr3_nt: TGTGCCAGCAGCCAAAGGGTTCGCCAGTGGCCCTACGAGCAGTACTTC

d_call: TRBD2
v_call: TRBV20-1
clone_size: -
j_call: TRBJ2-7
cdr3_aa: CSAERRDYSSYEQYF
cdr3_nt: TGCAGTGCGGAGCGAAGGGACTACTCCTCCTACGAGCAGTACTTC

d_call: -
v_call: TRBV7-2
clone_size: few
j_call: TRBJ1-5
cdr3_aa: CASSWGLEGRQPQHF
cdr3_nt: TGTGCCAGCAGCTGGGGCCTGGAGGGGAGGCAGCCCCAGCATTTT

d_call: TRBD1
v_call: TRBV6-2/TRBV6-3
clone_size: -
j_call: TRBJ1-5
cdr3_aa: CASSYSGQGRQPQHF
cdr3_nt: TGTGCCAGCAGTTACTCGGGACAGGGGCGTCAGCCCCAGCATTTT

d_call: -
v_call: TRBV6-2/TRBV6-3
clone_size: -
j_call: TRBJ2-7
cdr3_aa: CASSYSIIYEQYF
cdr3_nt: TGTGCCAGCAGTTACTCGATAATCTACGAGCAGTACTTC

d_call: -
v_call: TRBV6-1
clone_size: -
j_call: TRBJ1-3
cdr3_aa: CASSNGQRSSGNTIYF
cdr3_nt: TGTGCCAGCAGTAACGGACAGAGGAGCTCTGGAAACACCATATATTTT

d_call: TRBD1
v_call: TRBV6-5
clone_size: few
j_call: TRBJ1-5
cdr3_aa: CASSYGQGDQPQHF
cdr3_nt: TGTGCCAGCAGTTACGGACAGGGAGATCAGCCCCAGCATTTT

d_call: -
v_call: TRBV27
clone_size: -
j_call: TRBJ1-4
cdr3_aa: CASSSTAATNEKLFF
cdr3_nt: TGTGCCAGCAGTTCGACGGCTGCAACTAATGAAAAACTGTTTTTT

d_call: TRBD1
v_call: TRBV5-1
clone_size: few
j_call: TRBJ1-1
cdr3_aa: CASSAGQGTLGAFF
cdr3_nt: TGCGCCAGCAGCGCCGGACAGGGGACCTTGGGTGCTTTCTTT

d_call: TRBD2
v_call: TRBV20-1
clone_size: many
j_call: TRBJ2-5
cdr3_aa: CSASSGETQYF
cdr3_nt: TGCAGTGCGTCTAGCGGCGAGACCCAGTACTTC

d_call: -
v_call: TRBV6-2/TRBV6-3
clone_size: few
j_call: TRBJ2-5
cdr3_aa: CASSYSLRARETQYF
cdr3_nt: TGTGCCAGCAGTTACTCTTTGCGGGCTAGAGAGACCCAGTACTTC

d_call: -
v_call: TRBV18
clone_size: -
j_call: TRBJ1-5
cdr3_aa: CASSGESDQPQHF
cdr3_nt: TGTGCCAGCTCGGGGGAGAGTGATCAACCCCAGCATTTT

d_call: TRBD1
v_call: TRBV10-3
clone_size: many
j_call: TRBJ1-1
cdr3_aa: CAISSPQGANTEAFF
cdr3_nt: TGTGCCATCAGCTCGCCACAGGGGGCGAACACTGAAGCTTTCTTT

d_call: -
v_call: TRBV6-2/TRBV6-3
clone_size: -
j_call: TRBJ1-5
cdr3_aa: CASSYSRSGDKQPQHF
cdr3_nt: TGTGCCAGCAGTTACTCGAGGTCAGGGGACAAACAGCCCCAGCATTTT

d_call: TRBD2
v_call: TRBV10-2
clone_size: -
j_call: TRBJ2-7
cdr3_aa: CASSRRSSGNAYEQYF
cdr3_nt: TGTGCCAGCAGCCGAAGATCTAGCGGGAACGCCTACGAGCAGTACTTC

d_call: -
v_call: TRBV19
clone_size: -
j_call: TRBJ1-1
cdr3_aa: CASRSSPFVHTEAFF
cdr3_nt: TGTGCCAGTAGGTCATCCCCCTTCGTACACACTGAAGCTTTCTTT

d_call: -
v_call: TRBV16
clone_size: -
j_call: TRBJ1-1
cdr3_aa: CASIFDTEAFF
cdr3_nt: TGTGCCAGCATATTTGACACTGAAGCTTTCTTT

d_call: TRBD2
v_call: TRBV11-2
clone_size: -
j_call: TRBJ2-7
cdr3_aa: CASSLFSGSRYEQYF
cdr3_nt: TGTGCCAGCAGCTTATTTAGCGGGAGTAGGTACGAGCAGTACTTC

d_call: TRBD1
v_call: TRBV11-3
clone_size: -
j_call: TRBJ2-1
cdr3_aa: CASSLGDRTSRSYNEQFF
cdr3_nt: TGTGCCAGCAGCTTAGGGGACAGGACCTCTCGATCCTACAATGAGCAGTTCTTC

d_call: TRBD1
v_call: TRBV12-3/TRBV12-4
clone_size: many
j_call: TRBJ1-2
cdr3_aa: CASSLGTGKGYTF
cdr3_nt: TGTGCCAGCAGTTTGGGGACAGGGAAGGGCTACACCTTC

d_call: TRBD2
v_call: TRBV2
clone_size: few
j_call: TRBJ2-7
cdr3_aa: CASTTAGGPRTEQYF
cdr3_nt: TGTGCCAGCACTACAGCGGGAGGGCCGAGAACCGAGCAGTACTTC

d_call: -
v_call: TRBV11-2
clone_size: -
j_call: TRBJ2-3
cdr3_aa: CASSLGARGFTDTQYF
cdr3_nt: TGTGCCAGCAGCTTAGGTGCTAGAGGGTTTACAGATACGCAGTATTTT

d_call: TRBD2
v_call: TRBV7-3
clone_size: -
j_call: TRBJ2-5
cdr3_aa: CASSQSRLAGETQYF
cdr3_nt: TGTGCCAGCAGCCAGAGCCGACTAGCCGGTGAGACCCAGTACTTC

d_call: -
v_call: TRBV12-3/TRBV12-4
clone_size: -
j_call: TRBJ1-1
cdr3_aa: CASSFAGGGGNTEAFF
cdr3_nt: TGTGCCAGCAGTTTCGCGGGAGGTGGGGGGAACACTGAAGCTTTCTTT

d_call: -
v_call: TRBV27
clone_size: few
j_call: TRBJ1-5
cdr3_aa: CASRTGNINQPQHF
cdr3_nt: TGTGCCAGCCGTACGGGAAACATCAATCAGCCCCAGCATTTT

d_call: -
v_call: TRBV15
clone_size: -
j_call: TRBJ2-3
cdr3_aa: CASGGCMTDTQYF
cdr3_nt: TGTGCTTCAGGTGGGTGTATGACAGATACGCAGTATTTT

d_call: -
v_call: TRBV6-5
clone_size: -
j_call: TRBJ1-2
cdr3_aa: CASSYEPWTENNYGYTF
cdr3_nt: TGTGCCAGCAGTTACGAACCCTGGACGGAAAATAACTATGGCTACACCTTC

d_call: -
v_call: TRBV6-1
clone_size: -
j_call: TRBJ2-7
cdr3_aa: CASGDNSYGQYF
cdr3_nt: TGTGCCAGCGGGGACAACTCCTACGGGCAGTACTTC